The 6 T cell receptor beta chains below were found in one sample sequenced in a study of cytomegalovirus exposure and HLA in healthy donors. The PCR had 60 Vbeta and 13 Jbeta primers. TCRdb's copy holds only in-frame clones and misses some; the assay was immunoSEQ multiplex PCR. Seen here are about 98,000 clones, approximately 80% observed once, and the top ten hold approximately 16%. The sequenced material came from PBMCs. Source of these receptors: a man in his fifties or sixties in good health and CMV-seropositive.

This clone was counted a single time. The genes are TRBV6-6 and TRBJ1-2; possibly TRBD1 for D (5 bases). Germline V gives CDR1 MNHNY, CDR2 SVGAGI (reference sequence). The ends were cut back, 5 bases at V and 5 bases at J, with 18 bases in the middle. The CDR3 covers 15 residues. The CDR3 DNA reads TGTGCCAGCAGTAACGGGGCGGGGAAGCAGTATGGCTACACCTTC. Protein: CASSNGAGKQYGYTF.

This chain uses TRBV28 with TRBJ2-5, with 8 bases aligning to TRBD2. With 6 bases clipped from V and 5 bases from J, the junction kept 11 bases outside the gene matches. CDR1 MDHEN and CDR2 SYDVKM come from the germline V gene. The CDR3 consists of 15 residues. The CDR3 protein is CASRSREGPWETQYF. CDR3 sequence (DNA): TGTGCCAGCAGATCCCGGGAGGGACCCTGGGAGACCCAGTACTTC.

This rearrangement joins TRBV7-2 to TRBJ2-3; tentative D call: TRBD2 (7 bases). This CDR3 region has 15 residues. CDR1 and CDR2 from the germline V gene are SGHTA and FQGNSA. With 5 bases removed from V and 8 bases from J, the gap between germline ends came to 20 bases. Written as DNA, the CDR3 is TGTGCCAGCAGCCCTCAAGTGGGGGGCGGGAGTACGCAGTATTTT. Translation gives CASSPQVGGGSTQYF.

This rearrangement joins TRBV6-1 to TRBJ2-5; a possible D gene is TRBD2 (6 bases). V was shortened by 8 bases and J by 5 bases, with 18 bases between the two germline ends. In germline, CDR1 is MNHNS, CDR2 SASEGT. The CDR3 length is 14 residues. The CDR3 sequence is CASRREILGETQYF. The CDR3 nucleotides are TGTGCCAGCCGGAGGGAGATCCTAGGGGAGACCCAGTACTTC.

This sequence joins TRBV19 and TRBJ1-1, with a tentative D call TRBD1 (5 bases). The germline V gene has CDR1 LNHDA and CDR2 SQIVND (reference sequence). This CDR3 comprises 13 residues. With 7 bases removed from V and 7 bases from J, the gap between germline ends came to 16 bases. The CDR3 sequence is CASILTDTNEAFF. The CDR3 region has the DNA TGTGCCAGTATACTGACAGATACAAATGAAGCTTTCTTT.

This chain uses TRBV7-3 with TRBJ1-5; 9 nucleotides align to TRBD1. J lost 5 bases, V lost 5 bases, and 4 bases had no gene match. The CDR3 loop spans 14 amino acids. Germline CDR1 is SGHTA and CDR2 is FQGTGA. The CDR3: CASSPQGADQPQHF. In nucleotides, the CDR3 is TGTGCCAGCAGCCCACAGGGGGCTGATCAGCCCCAGCATTTT.